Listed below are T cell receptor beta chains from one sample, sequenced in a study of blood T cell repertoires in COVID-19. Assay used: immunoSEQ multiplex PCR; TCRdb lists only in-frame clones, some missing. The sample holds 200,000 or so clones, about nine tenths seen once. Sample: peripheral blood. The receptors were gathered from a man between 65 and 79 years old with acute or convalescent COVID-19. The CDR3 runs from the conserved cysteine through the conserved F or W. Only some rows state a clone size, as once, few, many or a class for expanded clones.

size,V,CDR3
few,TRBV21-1,CASSKVGTGVDEQYF
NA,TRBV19,CASIDRPTPSGNTIYF
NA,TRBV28,CASVKSGQFHGYTF
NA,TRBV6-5,CASRRDRTNEQFF
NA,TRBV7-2,CASSLGQGLNTEAFF
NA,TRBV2,CASSLGQFQKQPQHF
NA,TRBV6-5,CASGTGLGDYNEQFF
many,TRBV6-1,CASSELLAGGPTDTQYF
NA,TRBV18,CASSQLGTGADTQYF
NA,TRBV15,CATSRDLGDKPQYF
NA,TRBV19,CASRAPTSGRYPGFYNEQFF
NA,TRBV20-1,CSARRDEQFF
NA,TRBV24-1,CATSDTGPGGRDTQYF
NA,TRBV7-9,CASSPGTSGRAGNEQFF
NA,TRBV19,CASSTLAGRNTEAFF
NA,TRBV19,CASTRRSSGITGELFF
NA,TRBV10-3,CATSKEGPESHSPLHF
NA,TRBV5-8,CASSYTQGSTEAFF
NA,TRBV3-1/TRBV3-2,CASSQDTVRYGYTF
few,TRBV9,CASSIGAVGTDTQYF
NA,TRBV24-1,CAASGRTSTDTQYF
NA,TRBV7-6,CASSPGLAHTGELFF
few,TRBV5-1,CASGLGGASEQYF
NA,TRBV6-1,CASSEPQGRVAFF